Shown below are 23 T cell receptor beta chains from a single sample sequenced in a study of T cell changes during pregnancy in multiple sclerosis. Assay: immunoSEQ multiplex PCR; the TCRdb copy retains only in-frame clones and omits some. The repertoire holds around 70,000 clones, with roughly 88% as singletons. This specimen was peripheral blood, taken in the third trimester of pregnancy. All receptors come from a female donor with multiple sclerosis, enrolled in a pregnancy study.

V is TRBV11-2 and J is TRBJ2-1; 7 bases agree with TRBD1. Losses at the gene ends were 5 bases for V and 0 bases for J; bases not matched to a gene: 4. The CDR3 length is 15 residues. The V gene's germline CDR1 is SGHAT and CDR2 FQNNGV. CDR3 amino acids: CASSRDRVSYNEQFF. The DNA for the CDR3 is TGTGCCAGCAGCCGGGACAGAGTCTCCTACAATGAGCAGTTCTTC.

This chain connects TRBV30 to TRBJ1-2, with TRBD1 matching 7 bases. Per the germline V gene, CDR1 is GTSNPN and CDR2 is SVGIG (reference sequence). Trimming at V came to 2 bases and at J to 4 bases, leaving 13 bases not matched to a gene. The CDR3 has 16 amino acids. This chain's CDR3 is CAWSFRKGAAGYGYTF. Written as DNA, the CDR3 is TGTGCCTGGAGTTTTCGGAAGGGGGCCGCGGGCTATGGCTACACCTTC.

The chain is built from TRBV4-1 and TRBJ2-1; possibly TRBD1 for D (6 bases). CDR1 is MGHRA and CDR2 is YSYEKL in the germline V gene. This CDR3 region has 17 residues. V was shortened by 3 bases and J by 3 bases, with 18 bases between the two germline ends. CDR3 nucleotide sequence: TGCGCCAGCAGCCATGCCCCGACAGGCCCCAACTACAATGAGCAGTTCTTC. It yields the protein CASSHAPTGPNYNEQFF.

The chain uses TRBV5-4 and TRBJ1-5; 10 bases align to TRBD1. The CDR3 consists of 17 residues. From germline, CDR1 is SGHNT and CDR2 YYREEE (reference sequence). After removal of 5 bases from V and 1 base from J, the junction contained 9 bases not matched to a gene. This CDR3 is CASSRREDRGSNQPQHF. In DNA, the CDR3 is TGTGCCAGCAGTCGTAGAGAGGACAGGGGGAGCAATCAGCCCCAGCATTTT.

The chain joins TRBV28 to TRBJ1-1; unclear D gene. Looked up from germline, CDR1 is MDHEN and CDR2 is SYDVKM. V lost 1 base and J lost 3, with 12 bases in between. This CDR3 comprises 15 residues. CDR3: CASSLSRTDYTEAFF. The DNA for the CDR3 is TGTGCCAGCAGTTTATCACGGACGGACTACACTGAAGCTTTCTTT. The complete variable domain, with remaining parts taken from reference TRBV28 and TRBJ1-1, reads DVKVTQSSRYLVKRTGEKVFLECVQDMDHENMFWYRQDPGLGLRLIYFSYDVKMKEKGDIPEGYSVSREKKERFSLILESASTNQTSMYLCASSLSRTDYTEAFFGQGTRLTVV.

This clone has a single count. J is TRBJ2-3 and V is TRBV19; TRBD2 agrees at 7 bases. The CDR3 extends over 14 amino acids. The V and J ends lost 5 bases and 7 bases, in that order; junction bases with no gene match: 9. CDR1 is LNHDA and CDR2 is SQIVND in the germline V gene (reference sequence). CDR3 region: CASSEAPAGHTQYF. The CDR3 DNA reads TGTGCCAGTAGTGAGGCCCCAGCGGGACATACGCAGTATTTT.

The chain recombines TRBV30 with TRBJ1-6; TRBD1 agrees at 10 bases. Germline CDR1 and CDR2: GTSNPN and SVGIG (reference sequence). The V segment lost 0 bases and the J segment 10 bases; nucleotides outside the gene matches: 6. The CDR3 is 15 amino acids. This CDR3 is CAWSVLGTGESPLHF. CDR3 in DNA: TGTGCCTGGAGTGTACTGGGGACAGGGGAATCACCCCTCCACTTT.

The CDR3, as DNA: TGTGCCACTTCCCGGGACTGCGTGAATTCACCCCTCCACTTT. It codes for CATSRDCVNSPLHF. The J gene is TRBJ1-6, the V gene TRBV21-1. TRBV21-1 is classified as a pseudogene. This CDR3 contains 14 residues.

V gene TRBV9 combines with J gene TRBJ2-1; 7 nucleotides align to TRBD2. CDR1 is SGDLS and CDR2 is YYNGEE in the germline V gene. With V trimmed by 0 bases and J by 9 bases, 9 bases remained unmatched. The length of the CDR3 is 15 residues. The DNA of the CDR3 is TGTGCCAGCAGCGTAGGGGGGGGTCCCCAAGGTGAGCAGTTCTTC. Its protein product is CASSVGGGPQGEQFF.

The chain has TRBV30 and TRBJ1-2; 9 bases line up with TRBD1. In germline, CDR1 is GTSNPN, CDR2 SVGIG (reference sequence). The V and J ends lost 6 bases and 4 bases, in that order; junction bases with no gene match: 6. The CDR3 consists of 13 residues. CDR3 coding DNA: TGTGCCTGCCGACAGGGGGTCGGCTATGGCTACACCTTC. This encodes CACRQGVGYGYTF.

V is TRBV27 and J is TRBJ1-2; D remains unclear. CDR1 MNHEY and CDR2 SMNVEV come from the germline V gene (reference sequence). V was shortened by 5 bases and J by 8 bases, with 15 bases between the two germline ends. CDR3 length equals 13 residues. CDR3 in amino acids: CASSLQPNGGYTF. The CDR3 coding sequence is TGTGCCAGCAGTCTACAGCCAAACGGAGGCTACACCTTC.

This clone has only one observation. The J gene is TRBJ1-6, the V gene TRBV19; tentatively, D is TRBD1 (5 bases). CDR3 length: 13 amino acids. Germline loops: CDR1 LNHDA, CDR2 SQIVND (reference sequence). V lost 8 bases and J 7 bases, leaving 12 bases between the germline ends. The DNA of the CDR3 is TGTGCCAGTCGAACAGGTTTAAATTCACCCCTCCACTTT. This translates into CASRTGLNSPLHF. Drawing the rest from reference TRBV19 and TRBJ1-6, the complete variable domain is DGGITQSPKYLFRKEGQNVTLSCEQNLNHDAMYWYRQDPGQGLRLIYYSQIVNDFQKGDIAEGYSVSREKKESFPLTVTSAQKNPTAFYLCASRTGLNSPLHFGNGTRLTVT.

This CDR3 is CASSLLGGGFTEAFF. The CDR3 nucleotides read TGTGCCAGCAGCCTACTAGGTGGAGGGTTCACTGAAGCTTTCTTT. The V gene is TRBV7-2, the J gene TRBJ1-1; D not certain. V was cut by 5 bases and J by 4 bases, with 17 bases left in between. CDR1 is SGHTA and CDR2 is FQGNSA in the germline V gene. The length of the CDR3 is 15 residues.

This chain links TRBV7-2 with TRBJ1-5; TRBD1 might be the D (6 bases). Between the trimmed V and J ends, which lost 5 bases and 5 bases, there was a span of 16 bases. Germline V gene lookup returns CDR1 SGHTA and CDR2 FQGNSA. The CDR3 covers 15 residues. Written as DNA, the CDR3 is TGTGCCAGCAGCCCCGCAGGACAGTTAGATCAGCCCCAGCATTTT. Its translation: CASSPAGQLDQPQHF. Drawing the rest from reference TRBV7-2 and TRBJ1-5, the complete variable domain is GAGVSQSPSNKVTEKGKDVELRCDPISGHTALYWYRQSLGQGLEFLIYFQGNSAPDKSGLPSDRFSAERTGGSVSTLTIQRTQQEDSAVYLCASSPAGQLDQPQHFGDGTRLSIL.

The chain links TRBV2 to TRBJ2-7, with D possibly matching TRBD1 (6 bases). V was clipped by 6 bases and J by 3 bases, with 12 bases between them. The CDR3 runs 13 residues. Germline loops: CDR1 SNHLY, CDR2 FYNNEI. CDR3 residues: CASRGHEFYEQYF. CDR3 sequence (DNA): TGTGCCAGCAGGGGACATGAGTTCTACGAGCAGTACTTC. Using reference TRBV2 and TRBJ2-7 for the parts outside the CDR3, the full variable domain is EPEVTQTPSHQVTQMGQEVILRCVPISNHLYFYWYRQILGQKVEFLVSFYNNEISEKSEIFDDQFSVERPDGSNFTLKIRSTKLEDSAMYFCASRGHEFYEQYFGPGTRLTVT.

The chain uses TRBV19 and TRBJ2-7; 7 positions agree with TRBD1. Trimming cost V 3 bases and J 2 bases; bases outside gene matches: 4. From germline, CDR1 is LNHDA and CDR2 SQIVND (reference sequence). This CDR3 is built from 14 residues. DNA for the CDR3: TGTGCCAGTAGTATTGGGGACAGCCCCTACGAGCAGTACTTC. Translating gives CASSIGDSPYEQYF.

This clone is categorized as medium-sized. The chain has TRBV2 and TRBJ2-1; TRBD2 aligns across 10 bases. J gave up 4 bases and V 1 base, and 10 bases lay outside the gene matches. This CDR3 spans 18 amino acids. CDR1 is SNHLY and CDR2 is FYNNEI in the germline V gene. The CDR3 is CASSEVPGGLAEYNEQFF. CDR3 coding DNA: TGTGCCAGCAGTGAAGTTCCGGGAGGACTAGCGGAGTACAATGAGCAGTTCTTC.

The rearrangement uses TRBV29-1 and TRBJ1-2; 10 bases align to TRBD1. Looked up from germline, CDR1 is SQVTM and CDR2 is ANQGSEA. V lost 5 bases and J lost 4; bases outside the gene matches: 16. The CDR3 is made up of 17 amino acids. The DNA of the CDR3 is TGCAGCGTTCAGGACGACAGGGGGCGAAAAAGTGGCTATGGCTACACCTTC. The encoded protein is CSVQDDRGRKSGYGYTF.

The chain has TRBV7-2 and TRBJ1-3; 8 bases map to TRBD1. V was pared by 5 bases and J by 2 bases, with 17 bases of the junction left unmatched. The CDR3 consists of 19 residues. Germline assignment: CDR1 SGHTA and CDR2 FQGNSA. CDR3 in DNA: TGTGCCAGCAGCCGCGCCGGGACAGGCTACTCGGGGGCTGGAAACACCATATATTTT. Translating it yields CASSRAGTGYSGAGNTIYF.

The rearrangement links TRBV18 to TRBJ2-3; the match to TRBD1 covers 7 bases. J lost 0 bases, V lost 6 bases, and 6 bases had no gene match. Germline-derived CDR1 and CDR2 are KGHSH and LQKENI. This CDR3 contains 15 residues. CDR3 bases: TGTGCCAGCTCTCCCGGGACAGTCAGCACAGATACGCAGTATTTT. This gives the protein CASSPGTVSTDTQYF.

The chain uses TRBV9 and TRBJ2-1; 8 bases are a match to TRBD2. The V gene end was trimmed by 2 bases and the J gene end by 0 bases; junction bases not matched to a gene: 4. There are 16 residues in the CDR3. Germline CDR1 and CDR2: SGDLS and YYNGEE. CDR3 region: CASSVSTSGSYNEQFF. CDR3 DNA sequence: TGTGCCAGCAGCGTGAGCACTAGCGGCTCCTACAATGAGCAGTTCTTC.

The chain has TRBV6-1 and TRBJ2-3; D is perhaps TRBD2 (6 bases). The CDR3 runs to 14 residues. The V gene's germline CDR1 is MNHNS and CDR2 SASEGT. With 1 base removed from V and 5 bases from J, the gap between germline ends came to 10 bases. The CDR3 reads CASSEVGGGDTQYF. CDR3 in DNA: TGTGCCAGCAGTGAAGTGGGGGGAGGAGATACGCAGTATTTT.

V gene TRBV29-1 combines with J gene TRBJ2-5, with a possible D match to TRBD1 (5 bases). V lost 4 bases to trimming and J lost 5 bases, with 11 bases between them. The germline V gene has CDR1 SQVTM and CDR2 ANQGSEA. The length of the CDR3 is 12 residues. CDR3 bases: TGCAGCGTTGGCCCCCAGGGCGAGACCCAGTACTTC. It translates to CSVGPQGETQYF.